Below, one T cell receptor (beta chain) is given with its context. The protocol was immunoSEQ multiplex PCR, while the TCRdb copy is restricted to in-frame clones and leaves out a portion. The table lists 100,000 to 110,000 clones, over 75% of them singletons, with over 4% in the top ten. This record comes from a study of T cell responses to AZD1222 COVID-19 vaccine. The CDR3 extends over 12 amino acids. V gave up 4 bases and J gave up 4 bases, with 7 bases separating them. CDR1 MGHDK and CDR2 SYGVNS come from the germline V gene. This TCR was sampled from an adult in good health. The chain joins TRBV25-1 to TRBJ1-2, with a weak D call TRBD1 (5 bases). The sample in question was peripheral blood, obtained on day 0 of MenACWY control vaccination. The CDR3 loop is CASSGTTYGYTF. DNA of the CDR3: TGTGCCAGCAGTGGGACAACCTATGGCTACACCTTC.